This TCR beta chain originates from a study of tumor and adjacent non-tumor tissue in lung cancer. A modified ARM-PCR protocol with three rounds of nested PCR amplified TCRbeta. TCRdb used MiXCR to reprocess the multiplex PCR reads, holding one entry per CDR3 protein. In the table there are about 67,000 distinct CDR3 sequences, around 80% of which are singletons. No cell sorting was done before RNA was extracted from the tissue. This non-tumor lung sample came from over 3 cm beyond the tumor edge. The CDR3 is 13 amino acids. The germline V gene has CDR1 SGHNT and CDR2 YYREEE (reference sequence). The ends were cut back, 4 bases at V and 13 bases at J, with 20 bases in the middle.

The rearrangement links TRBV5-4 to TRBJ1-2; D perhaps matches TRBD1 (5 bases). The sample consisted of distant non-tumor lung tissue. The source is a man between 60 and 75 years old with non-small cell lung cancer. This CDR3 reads CASSLTGGYGFTF. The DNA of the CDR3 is TGTGCCAGCAGCCTAACAGGTGGCTATGGTTTCACCTTC.